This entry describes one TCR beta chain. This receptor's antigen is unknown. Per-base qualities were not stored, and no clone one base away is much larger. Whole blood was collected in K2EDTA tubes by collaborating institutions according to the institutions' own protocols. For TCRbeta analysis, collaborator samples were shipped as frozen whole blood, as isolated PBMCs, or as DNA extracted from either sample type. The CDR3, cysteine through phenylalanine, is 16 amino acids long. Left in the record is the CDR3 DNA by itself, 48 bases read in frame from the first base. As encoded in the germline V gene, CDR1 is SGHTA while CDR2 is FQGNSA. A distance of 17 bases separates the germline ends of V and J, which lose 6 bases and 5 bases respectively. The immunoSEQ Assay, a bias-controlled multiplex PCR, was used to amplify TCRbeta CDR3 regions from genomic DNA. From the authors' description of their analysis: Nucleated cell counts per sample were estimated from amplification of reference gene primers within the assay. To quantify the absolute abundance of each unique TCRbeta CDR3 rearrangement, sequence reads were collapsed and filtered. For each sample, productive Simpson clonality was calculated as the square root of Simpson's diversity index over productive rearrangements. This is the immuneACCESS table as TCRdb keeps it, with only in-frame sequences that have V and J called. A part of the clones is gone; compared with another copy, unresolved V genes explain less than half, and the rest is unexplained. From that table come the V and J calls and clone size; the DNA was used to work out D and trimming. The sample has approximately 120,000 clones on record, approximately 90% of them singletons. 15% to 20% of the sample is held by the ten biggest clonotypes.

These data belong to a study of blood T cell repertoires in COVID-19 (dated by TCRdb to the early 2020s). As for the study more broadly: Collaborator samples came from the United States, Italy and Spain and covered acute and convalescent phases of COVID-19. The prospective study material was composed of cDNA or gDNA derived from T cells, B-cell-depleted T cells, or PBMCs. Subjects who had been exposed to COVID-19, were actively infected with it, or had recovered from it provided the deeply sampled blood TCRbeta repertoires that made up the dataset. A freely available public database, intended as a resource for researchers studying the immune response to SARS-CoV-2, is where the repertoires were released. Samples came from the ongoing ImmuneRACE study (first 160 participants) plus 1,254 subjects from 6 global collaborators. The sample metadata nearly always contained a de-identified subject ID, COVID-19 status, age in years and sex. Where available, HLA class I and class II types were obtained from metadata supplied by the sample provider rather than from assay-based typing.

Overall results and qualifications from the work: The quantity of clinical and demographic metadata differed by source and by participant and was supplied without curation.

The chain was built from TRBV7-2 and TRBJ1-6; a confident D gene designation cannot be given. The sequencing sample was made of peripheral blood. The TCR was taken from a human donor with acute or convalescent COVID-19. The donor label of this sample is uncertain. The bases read TGTGCCAGCAGTCCGGGGTGGGCAGATGATAATTCACCCCTCCACTTT. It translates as CASSPGWADDNSPLHF.